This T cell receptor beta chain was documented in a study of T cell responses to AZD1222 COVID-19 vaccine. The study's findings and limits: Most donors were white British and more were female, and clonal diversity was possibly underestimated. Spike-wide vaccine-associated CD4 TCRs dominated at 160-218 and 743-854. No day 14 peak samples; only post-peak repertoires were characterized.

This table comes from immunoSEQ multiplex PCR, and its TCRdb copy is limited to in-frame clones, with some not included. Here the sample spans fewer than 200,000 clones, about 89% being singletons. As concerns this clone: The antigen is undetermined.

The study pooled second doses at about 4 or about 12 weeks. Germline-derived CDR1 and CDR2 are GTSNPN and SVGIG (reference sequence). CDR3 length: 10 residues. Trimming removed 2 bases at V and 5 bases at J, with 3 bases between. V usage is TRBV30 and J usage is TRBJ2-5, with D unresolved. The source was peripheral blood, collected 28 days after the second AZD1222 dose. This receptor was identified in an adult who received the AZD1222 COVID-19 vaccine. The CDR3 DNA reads TGTGCCTGGAGTAGGGAGACCCAGTACTTC. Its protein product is CAWSRETQYF.